This T cell receptor (beta chain) comes out of a study of blood T cell repertoires in COVID-19. This CDR3 comprises 13 residues. With 6 bases removed from V and 7 bases from J, the gap between germline ends came to 13 bases. Assay: immunoSEQ multiplex PCR; the TCRdb copy retains only in-frame clones and omits some. The table lists hundreds of thousands of clones, about nine tenths of them singletons. Sequencing was performed on peripheral blood. V is TRBV12-3 or TRBV12-4 and J is TRBJ1-5; D not certain. The sequence came from a woman aged 60-70 years with acute or convalescent COVID-19. CDR3 in amino acids: CASSVRVRQPQHF. CDR3 bases: TGTGCCAGCAGCGTGAGGGTTCGGCAGCCCCAGCATTTT.